The next 17 T cell receptor beta chains were all read from a single sample in a study of metastatic and nonmetastatic thyroid tumors. The entire patient cohort was treatment-naive prior to thyroid surgery. Through MiXCR, TCRdb re-clonotyped the PCR reads. The table has 55,000 or so clones, roughly 15% seen once. Sequencing used blood. All receptors derive from a female donor with papillary thyroid cancer or a benign thyroid nodule (not recorded which). Some clones in this sample may be carry-over from other donors' samples.

The table lists this clone with a few counts. V is TRBV6-2 or TRBV6-3 and J is TRBJ2-7, with D possibly matching TRBD2 (6 bases). This CDR3 has 15 residues. V lost 6 bases to trimming and J lost 4 bases, with 19 bases between them. Germline values: CDR1 MNHEY, CDR2 SVGEGT. The CDR3 coding sequence is TGTGCCAGCAGAAATTCCGGGAGAGGGGCGTACGAGCAGTACTTC. Protein sequence: CASRNSGRGAYEQYF.

V and J are TRBV27 and TRBJ2-6; D remains ambiguous. CDR3 size: 14 residues. V lost 5 bases to trimming and J lost 1 base, with 6 bases between them. Germline values: CDR1 MNHEY, CDR2 SMNVEV (reference sequence). Here the CDR3 reads CASSEGSGANVLTF. CDR3 nucleotide sequence: TGTGCCAGCAGTGAAGGGTCTGGGGCCAACGTCCTGACTTTC.

This clone was detected many times. The V call is TRBV20-1, the J call TRBJ2-3; 8 positions match TRBD2. There are 18 residues in the CDR3. The V gene end was trimmed by 0 bases and the J gene end by 0 bases; junction bases not matched to a gene: 11. Germline assignment: CDR1 DFQATT and CDR2 SNEGSKA (reference sequence). Here the CDR3 reads CSARDLLLSSGSTDTQYF. The DNA of the CDR3 is TGCAGTGCTAGAGATTTACTTCTATCTAGCGGGAGCACAGATACGCAGTATTTT.

This clone has ten or more counts. The V call is TRBV19, the J call TRBJ2-1, with TRBD1 matching over 10 bases. The trim removed 5 bases at V and 7 bases at J, leaving 8 bases unmatched. The germline CDR1 and CDR2 sequences are LNHDA and SQIVND (reference sequence). This CDR3 spans 15 amino acids. CDR3: CASSGGTGDWNEQFF. The CDR3 DNA sequence: TGTGCCAGTAGTGGCGGGACAGGGGACTGGAATGAGCAGTTCTTC.

This clone was counted many times. This chain uses TRBV9 with TRBJ1-1; D uncertain. V shed 4 bases and J shed 0 bases, with 13 bases lying between them. Germline CDR1 reads SGDLS; CDR2 reads YYNGEE. The CDR3 has 15 amino acids. The CDR3 loop reads CASSPQTAMNTEAFF. Here the CDR3 DNA reads TGTGCCAGCAGCCCCCAGACGGCCATGAACACTGAAGCTTTCTTT.

In this sample, this clone turned up many times. The V gene is TRBV13, the J gene TRBJ2-1; 7 bases agree with TRBD2. The V and J ends lost 4 bases and 1 base, in that order; junction bases with no gene match: 10. This CDR3 is 17 amino acids long. Germline CDR1 PRHDT, CDR2 FYEKMQ (reference sequence). Here the CDR3 DNA reads TGTGCCAGCAGCTCCAACCTAGCGGCCCAGTCCTACAATGAGCAGTTCTTC. Amino acids: CASSSNLAAQSYNEQFF. Complete variable domain (other parts from reference TRBV13 and TRBJ2-1): AAGVIQSPRHLIKEKRETATLKCYPIPRHDTVYWYQQGPGQDPQFLISFYEKMQSDKGSIPDRFSAQQFSDYHSELNMSSLELGDSALYFCASSSNLAAQSYNEQFFGPGTRLTVL.

The chain is built from TRBV20-1 and TRBJ2-5; possibly TRBD2 for D (5 bases). This CDR3 is 13 amino acids long. Germline V gene data show CDR1 as DFQATT and CDR2 as SNEGSKA (reference sequence). Trimming cost V 6 bases and J 9 bases, with 20 bases left between them. This chain's CDR3 is CSAILSSGRPQYF. For the CDR3, the DNA is TGCAGTGCCATCCTGTCGAGTGGGAGACCCCAGTACTTC.

This clone was seen many times. The gene calls are TRBV12-3 or TRBV12-4 and TRBJ2-5; D gene ambiguous. The germline V and J ends were trimmed by 2 bases and 5 bases, with 6 bases remaining between them. CDR3 length: 12 amino acids. The CDR3 region is CASSLLGETQYF. In DNA form, the CDR3 reads TGTGCCAGCAGTTTATTGGGGGAGACCCAGTACTTC.

V gene TRBV20-1 combines with J gene TRBJ2-7; D is undetermined. Germline loops: CDR1 DFQATT, CDR2 SNEGSKA (reference sequence). The ends were cut back, 5 bases at V and 2 bases at J, with 13 bases in the middle. The CDR3 runs 13 residues. Written as DNA, the CDR3 is TGCAGTGCTTGGAGCCTACAGACCTACGAGCAGTACTTC. Translating gives CSAWSLQTYEQYF.

This clone occurred many times. A much larger clone lies one base from this, so it may be a read error. This chain joins TRBV6-6 and TRBJ2-6; TRBD1 matches 7 bases. The V gene's germline CDR1 is MNHNY and CDR2 SVGAGI (reference sequence). This CDR3 contains 18 residues. The CDR3 loop is CASSYSGTATSGANALTF. CDR3 DNA: TGTGCCAGCAGTTACTCCGGGACAGCTACCTCTGGGGCCAACGCCCTGACTTTC.

This clone has at least ten counts. The gene calls are TRBV14 and TRBJ1-1; D is uncertain. V lost 0 bases to trimming and J lost 11 bases, with 13 bases between them. The CDR3 runs 13 residues. Germline V gene lookup returns CDR1 SGHDN and CDR2 FVKESK. In DNA form, the CDR3 reads TGTGCCAGCAGCCAAGATAGCCGGATGGCCGCTTTCTTT. Translating it yields CASSQDSRMAAFF.

The sample holds many counts of this clone. The chain is built from TRBV2 and TRBJ2-3; TRBD2 matches 8 bases. CDR1 is SNHLY and CDR2 is FYNNEI in the germline V gene. The CDR3 sequence is 15 residues long. With 3 bases clipped from V and 2 bases from J, the junction kept 4 bases outside the gene matches. Here the CDR3 DNA reads TGTGCCAGCAGTGATTCACTAGCGGCCACAGATACGCAGTATTTT. Translation gives CASSDSLAATDTQYF.

This clone appeared many times. This may arise from a read error, as a much more abundant clone is one base away. The sample has other DNA sequences that encode this CDR3 too. V usage is TRBV28 and J usage is TRBJ2-2; D is unclear. The CDR3 has 13 amino acids. Trimming pared 8 bases from V and 6 bases from J, leaving 13 bases between. The germline CDR1 and CDR2 sequences are MDHEN and SYDVKM. The CDR3 loop reads CASQSPVPGELFF. CDR3 DNA: TGTGCCAGCCAGTCTCCCGTCCCCGGGGAGCTGTTTTTT.

A few counts support this clone. The chain carries TRBV28 and TRBJ2-7, with 7 bases lining up with TRBD1. This CDR3 is 13 amino acids long. In germline, CDR1 is MDHEN, CDR2 SYDVKM. The ends lost 6 bases at V and 1 base at J; junction bases unmatched: 3. The CDR3 loop is CASRGTASYEQYF. The DNA of the CDR3 is TGTGCCAGCAGGGGGACAGCTTCCTACGAGCAGTACTTC.

This clone has ten or more counts. The V gene is TRBV20-1, the J gene TRBJ1-1; D might be TRBD1 (5 bases). V lost 3 bases to trimming and J lost 6 bases, with 17 bases between them. This CDR3 spans 14 amino acids. Per the germline V gene, CDR1 is DFQATT and CDR2 is SNEGSKA (reference sequence). CDR3 sequence (DNA): TGCAGTGCTAGTGAGGTAACCGCAGGGTCTGAAGCTTTCTTT. This sequence encodes CSASEVTAGSEAFF.

This clone was detected only a few times. An end of the junction differs from the germline gene, which may be a read error. Other DNA sequences of this sample code for an identical CDR3. The chain joins TRBV19 to TRBJ2-5; D remains ambiguous. This CDR3 is built from 13 residues. The germline gives CDR1 LNHDA, CDR2 SQIVND (reference sequence). In DNA form, the CDR3 reads TGTGCCAGTAGACCCGGGTCAAAGGAAACCCAATACTTC. Residues: CASRPGSKETQYF.

This clone showed up just a few times. A much larger clone lies a single base off, so this may be a read error. The rearrangement uses TRBV29-1 and TRBJ2-6, with a possible D match to TRBD1 (6 bases). The V end was cut by 8 bases, the J end by 0 bases, with 17 bases between. In germline, CDR1 is SQVTM, CDR2 ANQGSEA. The CDR3 is 16 amino acids. The CDR3, as DNA: TGCAGCTTCGCCCGGGACACCTACTCTGGGGCCAACGTCCTGACTTTC. It codes for CSFARDTYSGANVLTF.